This T cell receptor beta chain was recorded in a study of yellow fever vaccine responses in identical twins. By share, this clonotype ranks as large (0.1 to 1%). TCRdb analysed the RT-PCR reads with MiXCR anew, one entry per CDR3 protein. The sample yields over a thousand distinct CDR3 sequences, approximately 6.1% seen once. With 3 bases clipped from V and 5 bases from J, the junction kept 6 bases outside the gene matches. This CDR3 is 14 amino acids long. CDR1 is MGHRA and CDR2 is YSYEKL in the germline V gene. The source is a woman under 30 who received the yellow fever vaccine. This sample comprised T cells from blood (PBMCs), unsorted or a sorted subset (not recorded which), obtained before or after yellow fever vaccination (not recorded which). The chain joins TRBV4-1 to TRBJ2-5, with TRBD1 identical over 7 bases. This CDR3 reads CASSHFQGEETQYF. CDR3 DNA sequence: TGCGCCAGCAGCCATTTCCAGGGGGAGGAGACCCAGTACTTC.